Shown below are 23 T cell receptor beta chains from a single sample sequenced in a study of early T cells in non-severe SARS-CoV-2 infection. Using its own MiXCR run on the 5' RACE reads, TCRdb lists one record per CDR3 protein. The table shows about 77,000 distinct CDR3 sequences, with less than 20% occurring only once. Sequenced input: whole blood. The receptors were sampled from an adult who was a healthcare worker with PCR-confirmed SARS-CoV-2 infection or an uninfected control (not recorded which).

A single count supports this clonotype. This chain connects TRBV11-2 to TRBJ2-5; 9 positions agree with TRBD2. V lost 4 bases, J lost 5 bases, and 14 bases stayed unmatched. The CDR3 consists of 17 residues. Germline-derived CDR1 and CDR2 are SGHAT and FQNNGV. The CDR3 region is CASSSLAGGRASETQYF. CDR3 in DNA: TGTGCCAGCAGCTCTCTTGCGGGCGGGAGGGCCTCGGAGACCCAGTACTTC.

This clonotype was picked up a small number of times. As DNA, the CDR3 is TGCAGTGGCAGCGGAGACAGGGATTCACCCCTCCACTTT. The encoded protein is CSGSGDRDSPLHF. The chain uses TRBV20-1 and TRBJ1-6; 7 nucleotides match TRBD1. CDR1 and CDR2 (germline): DFQATT, SNEGSKA (reference sequence). The V segment lost 7 bases and the J segment 8 bases; nucleotides outside the gene matches: 8. The CDR3 contains 13 residues.

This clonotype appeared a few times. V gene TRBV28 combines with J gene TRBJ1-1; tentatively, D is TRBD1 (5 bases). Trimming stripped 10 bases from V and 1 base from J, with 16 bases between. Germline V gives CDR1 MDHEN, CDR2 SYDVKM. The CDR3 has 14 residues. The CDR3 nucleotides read TGTGCCATACTACAGTCAGGGAGGAACACTGAAGCTTTCTTT. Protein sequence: CAILQSGRNTEAFF. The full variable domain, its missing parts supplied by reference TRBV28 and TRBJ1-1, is DVKVTQSSRYLVKRTGEKVFLECVQDMDHENMFWYRQDPGLGLRLIYFSYDVKMKEKGDIPEGYSVSREKKERFSLILESASTNQTSMYLCAILQSGRNTEAFFGQGTRLTVV.

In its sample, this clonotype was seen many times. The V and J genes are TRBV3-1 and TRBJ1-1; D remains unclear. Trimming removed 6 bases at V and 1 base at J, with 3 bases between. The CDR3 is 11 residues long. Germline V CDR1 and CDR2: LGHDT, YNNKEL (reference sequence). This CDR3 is CASRRNTEAFF. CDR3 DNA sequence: TGTGCCAGCAGGAGGAACACTGAAGCTTTCTTT.

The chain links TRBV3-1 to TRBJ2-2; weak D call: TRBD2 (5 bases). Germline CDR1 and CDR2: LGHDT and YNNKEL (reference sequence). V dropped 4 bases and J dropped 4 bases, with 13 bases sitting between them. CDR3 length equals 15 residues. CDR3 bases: TGTGCCAGCAGCCCCCGGGGTACTTTCACCGGGGAGCTGTTTTTT. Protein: CASSPRGTFTGELFF.

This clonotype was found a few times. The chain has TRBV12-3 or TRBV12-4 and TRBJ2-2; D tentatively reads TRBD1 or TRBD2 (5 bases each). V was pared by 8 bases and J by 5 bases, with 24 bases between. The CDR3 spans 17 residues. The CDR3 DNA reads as TGTGCCAGCGCCGCCATAAGCGGACCAAGGGGAACCGGGGAGCTGTTTTTT. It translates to CASAAISGPRGTGELFF.

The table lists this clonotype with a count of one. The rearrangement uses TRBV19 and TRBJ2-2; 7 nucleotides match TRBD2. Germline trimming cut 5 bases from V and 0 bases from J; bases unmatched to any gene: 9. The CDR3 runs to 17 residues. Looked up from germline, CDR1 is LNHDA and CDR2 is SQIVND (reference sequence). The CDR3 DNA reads TGTGCCAGTAGTTACCTCTTGAGCGGGGCGAACACCGGGGAGCTGTTTTTT. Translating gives CASSYLLSGANTGELFF.

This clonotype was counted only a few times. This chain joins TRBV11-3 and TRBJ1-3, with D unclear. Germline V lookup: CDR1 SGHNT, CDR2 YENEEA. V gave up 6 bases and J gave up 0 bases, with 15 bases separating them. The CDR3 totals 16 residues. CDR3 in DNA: TGTGCCAGCAGTTCTACGACGGGGAGCTCTGGAAACACCATATATTTT. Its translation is CASSSTTGSSGNTIYF.

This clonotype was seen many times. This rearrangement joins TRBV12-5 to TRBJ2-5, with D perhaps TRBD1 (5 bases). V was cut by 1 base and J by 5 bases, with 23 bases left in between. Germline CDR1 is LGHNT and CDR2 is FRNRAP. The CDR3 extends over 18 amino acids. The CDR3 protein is CASGLGPPAVPAGETQYF. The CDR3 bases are TGTGCTAGTGGTTTGGGACCCCCGGCCGTTCCTGCAGGGGAGACCCAGTACTTC.

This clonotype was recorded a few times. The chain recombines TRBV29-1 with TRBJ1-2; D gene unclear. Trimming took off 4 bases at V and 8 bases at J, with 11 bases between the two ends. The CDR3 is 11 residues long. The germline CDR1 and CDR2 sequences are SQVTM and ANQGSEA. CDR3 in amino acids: CSVASPDGYTF. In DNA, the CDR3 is TGCAGCGTTGCCAGTCCTGACGGCTACACCTTC.

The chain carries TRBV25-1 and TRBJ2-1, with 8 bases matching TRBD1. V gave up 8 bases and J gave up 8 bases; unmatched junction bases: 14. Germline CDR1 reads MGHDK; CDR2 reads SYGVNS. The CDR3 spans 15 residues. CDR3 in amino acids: CASSEGTTGGYEQFF. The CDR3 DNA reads TGTGCCAGCTCTGAGGGGACCACAGGGGGTTATGAGCAGTTCTTC.

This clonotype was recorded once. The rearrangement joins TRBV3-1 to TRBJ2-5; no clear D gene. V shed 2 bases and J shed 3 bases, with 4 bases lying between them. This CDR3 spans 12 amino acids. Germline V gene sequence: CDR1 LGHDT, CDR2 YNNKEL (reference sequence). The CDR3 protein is CASSQSEETQYF. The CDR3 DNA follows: TGTGCCAGCAGCCAATCGGAAGAGACCCAGTACTTC.

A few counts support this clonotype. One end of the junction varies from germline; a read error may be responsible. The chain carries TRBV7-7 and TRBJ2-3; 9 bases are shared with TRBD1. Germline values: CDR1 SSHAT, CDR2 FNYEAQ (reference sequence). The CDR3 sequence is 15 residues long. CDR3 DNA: TGTGCTAGCAGCGAGGGGGACAGGGGCACAGATACGCAGTATTTT. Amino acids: CASSEGDRGTDTQYF.

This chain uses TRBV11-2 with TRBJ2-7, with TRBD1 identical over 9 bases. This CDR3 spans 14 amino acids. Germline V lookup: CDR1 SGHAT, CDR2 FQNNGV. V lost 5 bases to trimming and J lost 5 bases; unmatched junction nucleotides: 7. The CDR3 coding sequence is TGTGCCAGCAGCATCTGGGACAGGGCGGACGAGCAGTACTTC. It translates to CASSIWDRADEQYF.

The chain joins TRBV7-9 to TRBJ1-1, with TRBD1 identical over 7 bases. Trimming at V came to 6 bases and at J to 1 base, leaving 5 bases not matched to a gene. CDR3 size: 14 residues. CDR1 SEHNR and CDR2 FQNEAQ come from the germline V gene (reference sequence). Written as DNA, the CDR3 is TGTGCCAGCAGGTTGGACAGGCCGAACACTGAAGCTTTCTTT. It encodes CASRLDRPNTEAFF.

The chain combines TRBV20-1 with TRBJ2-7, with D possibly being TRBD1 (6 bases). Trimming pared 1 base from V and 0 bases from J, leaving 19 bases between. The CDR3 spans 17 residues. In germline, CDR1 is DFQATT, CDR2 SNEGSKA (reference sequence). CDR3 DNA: TGCAGTGCTAGAGGTCCCCCACAGGGCGCAAGCTCCTACGAGCAGTACTTC. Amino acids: CSARGPPQGASSYEQYF.

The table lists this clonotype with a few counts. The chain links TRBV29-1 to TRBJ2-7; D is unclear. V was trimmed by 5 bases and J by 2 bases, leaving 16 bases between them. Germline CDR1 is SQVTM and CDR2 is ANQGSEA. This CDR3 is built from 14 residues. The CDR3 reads CSVTLWPGAYEQYF. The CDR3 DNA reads TGCAGCGTTACCCTCTGGCCAGGCGCCTACGAGCAGTACTTC.

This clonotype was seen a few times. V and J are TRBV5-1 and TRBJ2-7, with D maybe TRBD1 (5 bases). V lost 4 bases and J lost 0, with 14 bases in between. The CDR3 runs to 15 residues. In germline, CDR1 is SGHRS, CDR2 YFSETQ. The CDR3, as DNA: TGCGCCAGCAGCATCCAGGGCCGCCCCTCCTACGAGCAGTACTTC. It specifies CASSIQGRPSYEQYF.

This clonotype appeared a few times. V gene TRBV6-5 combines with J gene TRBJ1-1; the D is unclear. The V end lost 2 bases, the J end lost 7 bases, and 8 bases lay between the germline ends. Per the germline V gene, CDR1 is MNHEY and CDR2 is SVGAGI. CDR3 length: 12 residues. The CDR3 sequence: CASSYIPGEAFF. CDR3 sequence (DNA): TGTGCCAGCAGTTACATTCCAGGTGAAGCTTTCTTT.

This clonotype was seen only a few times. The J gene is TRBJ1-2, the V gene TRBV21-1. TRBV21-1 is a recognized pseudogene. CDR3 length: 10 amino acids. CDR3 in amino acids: CAGREDGYTF. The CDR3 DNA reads TGTGCCGGCAGGGAGGACGGCTACACCTTC.

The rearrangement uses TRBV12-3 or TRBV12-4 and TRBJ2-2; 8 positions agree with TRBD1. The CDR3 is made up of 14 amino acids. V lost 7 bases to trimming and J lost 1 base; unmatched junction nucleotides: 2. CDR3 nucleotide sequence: TGTGCCAGCACCGGGACAGGGAACACCGGGGAGCTGTTTTTT. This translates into CASTGTGNTGELFF.

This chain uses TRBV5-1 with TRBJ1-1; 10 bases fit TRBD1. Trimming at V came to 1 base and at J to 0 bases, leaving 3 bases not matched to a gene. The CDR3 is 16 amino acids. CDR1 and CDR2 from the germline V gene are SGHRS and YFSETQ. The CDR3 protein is CASSLPGTGVNTEAFF. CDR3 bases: TGCGCCAGCAGCTTGCCCGGGACAGGGGTGAACACTGAAGCTTTCTTT.

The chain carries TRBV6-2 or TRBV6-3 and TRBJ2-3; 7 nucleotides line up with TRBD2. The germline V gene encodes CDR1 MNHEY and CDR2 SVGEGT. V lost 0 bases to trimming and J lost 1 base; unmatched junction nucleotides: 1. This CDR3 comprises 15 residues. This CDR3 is CASSYSSGGTDTQYF. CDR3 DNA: TGTGCCAGCAGTTACTCCAGCGGGGGCACAGATACGCAGTATTTT.